A single sample gave rise to the 29 T cell receptor beta chains below, sequenced in a study of blood T cell repertoires in COVID-19 (dated by TCRdb to the early 2020s). The library relied on the immunoSEQ multiplex PCR assay. TCRdb retrieved this table from immuneACCESS and kept in-frame rearrangements only. Not all clones are present; in checked studies, unresolved V genes account for under half, and no reason is known for the remainder. The sample contains 150,000 or so clones, 80% of them found a single time. The ten top clones hold around 13% of the sample. Sequencing was done on a sample of peripheral blood. The receptors here all came from a man aged 55 to 70 with active or convalescent COVID-19.

The chain employs TRBV24-1 and TRBJ2-3, with a tentative D call TRBD1 (6 bases). V was clipped by 6 bases and J by 5 bases, with 11 bases between them. The CDR3 extends over 13 amino acids. The germline V gene has CDR1 KGHDR and CDR2 SFDVKD. CDR3 protein: CATSSRGIDTQYF. The CDR3 DNA reads TGTGCCACCAGTAGCAGGGGAATAGATACGCAGTATTTT.

The rearrangement uses TRBV4-3 and TRBJ2-3; possible D gene TRBD1, 5 bases. CDR1 and CDR2 (germline): LGHNA, YSLEER. V lost 0 bases, J lost 1 base, and 5 bases lay in between. This CDR3 is built from 14 residues. The CDR3 reads CASSQDRGTDTQYF. CDR3 DNA sequence: TGCGCCAGCAGCCAAGACAGGGGCACAGATACGCAGTATTTT.

This clone has only one observation. This chain connects TRBV19 to TRBJ1-1, with unresolved D. This CDR3 contains 15 residues. CDR1 and CDR2 (germline): LNHDA, SQIVND (reference sequence). Trimming took off 5 bases at V and 3 bases at J, with 16 bases between the two ends. The CDR3 DNA reads as TGTGCCAGTAGTCCCGTGGCCGGGGTGGACACTGAAGCTTTCTTT. It translates to CASSPVAGVDTEAFF.

The chain uses TRBV6-5 and TRBJ2-7, with D possibly being TRBD1 (6 bases). This CDR3 region has 15 residues. Germline V gene data show CDR1 as MNHEY and CDR2 as SVGAGI. Trimming pared 7 bases from V and 1 base from J, leaving 17 bases between. DNA for the CDR3: TGTGCCAGCAACAGGGCTCAACCCTCTTCCTACGAGCAGTACTTC. Residues: CASNRAQPSSYEQYF.

The chain joins TRBV4-1 to TRBJ2-1; 8 nucleotides align to TRBD2. Germline lookup yields CDR1 MGHRA and CDR2 YSYEKL. The CDR3 is made up of 17 amino acids. The V segment lost 4 bases and the J segment 0 bases; nucleotides outside the gene matches: 8. CDR3 residues: CASSPTGRGSSYNEQFF. CDR3 DNA sequence: TGCGCCAGCAGCCCCACCGGGAGGGGGAGCTCCTACAATGAGCAGTTCTTC.

The J gene is TRBJ2-1, the V gene TRBV7-9; perhaps TRBD2 as D (6 bases). V shed 5 bases and J shed 0 bases, with 14 bases lying between them. The CDR3 spans 16 residues. CDR1 is SEHNR, CDR2 FQNEAQ, per germline (reference sequence). The CDR3 DNA is TGTGCCAGCAGCCCGGCTAGCGTTAGCTCCTACAATGAGCAGTTCTTC. This gives the protein CASSPASVSSYNEQFF.

This sequence joins TRBV11-3 and TRBJ2-7, with D tentatively TRBD1 (5 bases). The V gene lost 5 bases and the J gene lost 4 bases, with 12 bases spanning the gap. This CDR3 has 13 residues. The germline V gene encodes CDR1 SGHNT and CDR2 YENEEA. The CDR3 coding sequence is TGTGCCAGCAGCCCCGAGAAGGGGTACGAGCAGTACTTC. Residues: CASSPEKGYEQYF. Full variable domain (missing parts from reference TRBV11-3 and TRBJ2-7): EAGVVQSPRYKIIEKKQPVAFWCNPISGHNTLYWYLQNLGQGPELLIRYENEEAVDDSQLPKDRFSAERLKGVDSTLKIQPAELGDSAVYLCASSPEKGYEQYFGPGTRLTVT.

The V and J genes are TRBV28 and TRBJ1-6, with a possible D match to TRBD1 (5 bases). Per germline, CDR1 MDHEN and CDR2 SYDVKM. The CDR3 runs 21 residues. Trimming took off 2 bases at V and 0 bases at J, with 23 bases between the two ends. The CDR3 is CASSLRSGPGGSSSYNSPLHF. In DNA, the CDR3 is TGTGCCAGCAGTTTAAGGTCAGGACCCGGGGGATCGAGCTCCTATAATTCACCCCTCCACTTT.

The chain couples TRBV5-1 to TRBJ1-3, with a possible D match to TRBD1 (5 bases). From germline, CDR1 is SGHRS and CDR2 YFSETQ. The CDR3 extends over 14 amino acids. Trimming removed 3 bases from V and 7 bases from J, with 14 bases in between. The DNA for the CDR3 is TGCGCCAGCAGCTACGCCGGGGGAGGGAACACCATATATTTT. Translated: CASSYAGGGNTIYF. Based on the CDR3 plus reference TRBV5-1 and TRBJ1-3, the full variable domain is KAGVTQTPRYLIKTRGQQVTLSCSPISGHRSVSWYQQTPGQGLQFLFEYFSETQRNKGNFPGRFSGRQFSNSRSEMNVSTLELGDSALYLCASSYAGGGNTIYFGEGSWLTVV.

The chain couples TRBV11-2 to TRBJ1-1; 10 bases align to TRBD1. V shed 4 bases and J 6 bases; nucleotides not matched to a gene: 17. The CDR3 length is 18 residues. The germline gives CDR1 SGHAT, CDR2 FQNNGV. The CDR3 sequence is CASSSARDRGPVRAEAFF. CDR3 nucleotide sequence: TGTGCCAGCAGCTCAGCGCGGGACAGGGGCCCGGTTAGGGCTGAAGCTTTCTTT.

The chain is built from TRBV10-3 and TRBJ2-7, with 7 positions matching TRBD2. Trimming cost V 7 bases and J 1 base; bases outside gene matches: 22. Germline V gene data show CDR1 as ENHRY and CDR2 as SYGVKD. This CDR3 has 19 amino acids. CDR3 in DNA: TGTGCCATCACCCAGTGGTTTCGTTTCGGGAGGTTCCGATCCTACGAGCAGTACTTC. Translation gives CAITQWFRFGRFRSYEQYF.

CDR3 loop: CSVELAGGIGYTF. CDR3 DNA: TGCAGCGTTGAACTGGCAGGGGGTATAGGCTACACCTTC. The V gene is TRBV29-1, the J gene TRBJ1-2, with 7 positions matching TRBD1. Germline CDR1 and CDR2: SQVTM and ANQGSEA. V trimming: 2 bases; J trimming: 8 bases; junction bases outside the gene matches: 8. The CDR3 is made up of 13 amino acids. The variable domain in full, with the rest retrieved from reference TRBV29-1 and TRBJ1-2, is SAVISQKPSRDICQRGTSLTIQCQVDSQVTMMFWYRQQPGQSLTLIATANQGSEATYESGFVIDKFPISRPNLTFSTLTVSNMSPEDSSIYLCSVELAGGIGYTFGSGTRLTVV.

This clone was observed a handful of times. V and J are TRBV28 and TRBJ2-2; TRBD1 matches 9 bases. Losses at the gene ends were 8 bases for V and 4 bases for J; bases not matched to a gene: 8. CDR3 length equals 15 residues. Germline CDR1 MDHEN, CDR2 SYDVKM. In DNA, the CDR3 is TGTGCCAGCTTTTGGGGGACAGGGACCACCGGGGAGCTGTTTTTT. It specifies CASFWGTGTTGELFF.

The CDR3 reads CASSLSDRQETQYF. DNA of the CDR3: TGTGCCAGCAGTTTATCAGACAGACAAGAGACCCAGTACTTC. This chain uses TRBV27 with TRBJ2-5, with D possibly matching TRBD1 (5 bases). Germline V gene lookup returns CDR1 MNHEY and CDR2 SMNVEV (reference sequence). The ends were cut back, 0 bases at V and 2 bases at J, with 7 bases in the middle. The CDR3 length is 14 residues.

This clone has just one count. J is TRBJ2-6 and V is TRBV6-2 or TRBV6-3; 11 positions agree with TRBD1. V dropped 0 bases and J dropped 2; count of bases not matched to a gene: 6. Germline V gene lookup returns CDR1 MNHEY and CDR2 SVGEGT. The CDR3 totals 19 residues. The CDR3 spells CASSYSRLGQGAGANVLTF. In DNA, the CDR3 is TGTGCCAGCAGTTACTCCCGTCTGGGACAGGGGGCTGGGGCCAACGTCCTGACTTTC.

This chain uses TRBV7-7 with TRBJ2-5; D may be TRBD1 (6 bases). Trimming took 2 bases from V and 2 from J, leaving 12 bases between them. Germline-derived CDR1 and CDR2 are SSHAT and FNYEAQ (reference sequence). The CDR3 loop spans 15 amino acids. The CDR3, as DNA: TGTGCCAGCAGCTTAAGTATTAGGGGGCAAGAGACCCAGTACTTC. It is translated as CASSLSIRGQETQYF.

This clone was counted only a few times. The chain is built from TRBV29-1 and TRBJ1-2; possibly TRBD1 for D (5 bases). Trimming took off 7 bases at V and 3 bases at J, with 9 bases between the two ends. CDR1 and CDR2 from the germline V gene are SQVTM and ANQGSEA. The CDR3 sequence is 11 residues long. The CDR3 loop reads CSARVDYGYTF. CDR3 nucleotide sequence: TGCAGCGCCAGGGTGGACTATGGCTACACCTTC.

The chain carries TRBV29-1 and TRBJ1-4; 7 bases match TRBD1. The CDR3 contains 14 residues. Germline CDR1 and CDR2: SQVTM and ANQGSEA. Trimming at V came to 5 bases and at J to 8 bases, leaving 11 bases not matched to a gene. CDR3 nucleotide sequence: TGCAGCGTTATCGAGGGCCGCAGGGGGGAAAAACTGTTTTTT. Translation: CSVIEGRRGEKLFF.

J is TRBJ1-4 and V is TRBV27; D is perhaps TRBD1 (5 bases). The CDR3 contains 14 residues. Germline V CDR1 and CDR2: MNHEY, SMNVEV (reference sequence). V was shortened by 1 base and J by 7 bases, with 10 bases between the two germline ends. CDR3 protein: CASSLFVRGEKLFF. CDR3 nucleotides: TGTGCCAGCAGTTTATTCGTTAGGGGTGAAAAACTGTTTTTT.

This clone was seen once. The rearrangement links TRBV4-2 to TRBJ2-3; maybe TRBD1 (7 bases). V was cut by 0 bases and J by 5 bases, with 12 bases left in between. Germline V gives CDR1 LGHNA, CDR2 YNFKEQ. The CDR3 loop spans 15 amino acids. The CDR3 loop is CASSQDSQGGDTQYF. CDR3 DNA sequence: TGTGCCAGCAGCCAAGATTCTCAGGGGGGAGATACGCAGTATTTT.

The CDR3 sequence is CASSYRGPGEGEQFF. CDR3 nucleotide sequence: TGTGCCAGCAGTTACAGAGGGCCAGGGGAAGGTGAGCAGTTCTTC. This rearrangement joins TRBV6-5 to TRBJ2-1, with a possible D match to TRBD1 (6 bases). The V end lost 2 bases, the J end lost 9 bases, and 17 bases lay between the germline ends. The CDR3 spans 15 residues. The germline CDR1 and CDR2 sequences are MNHEY and SVGAGI.

The rearrangement joins TRBV6-2 or TRBV6-3 to TRBJ1-5; D gene ambiguous. The CDR3 consists of 14 residues. Germline V gene data show CDR1 as MNHEY and CDR2 as SVGEGT. Trimming shortened V by 2 bases and J by 11 bases, and 16 bases separated the two germline ends. The CDR3 is CASSYTSGSRAQHF. For the CDR3, the DNA is TGTGCCAGCAGTTACACTTCGGGGAGCCGAGCCCAGCATTTT.

The chain links TRBV5-6 to TRBJ2-1; 8 nucleotides agree with TRBD1. V shed 2 bases, J shed 4 bases, and the junction held 11 bases outside the gene matches. The CDR3 runs 17 residues. Germline CDR1 is SGHDT and CDR2 is YYEEEE. The CDR3 nucleotides are TGTGCCAGCAGCTTAAGAGACAGGGGACGAGAATACAATGAGCAGTTCTTC. This gives the protein CASSLRDRGREYNEQFF.

The genes are TRBV3-1 (or the pseudogene TRBV3-2) and TRBJ2-5, with 10 nucleotides matching TRBD2. Germline-derived CDR1 and CDR2 are LGHDT and YNNKEL (reference sequence). The CDR3 spans 14 residues. Trimming cost V 5 bases and J 5 bases; bases outside gene matches: 5. The CDR3 region has the DNA TGTGCCAGCAGCACCCTAGCGGGAGTTGAGACCCAGTACTTC. Its protein product is CASSTLAGVETQYF.

This chain links TRBV2 with TRBJ2-1; 11 nucleotides align to TRBD2. V dropped 9 bases and J dropped 6; count of bases not matched to a gene: 4. Germline lookup yields CDR1 SNHLY and CDR2 FYNNEI. The CDR3 spans 13 residues. The CDR3 DNA reads TGTGCCAGTTCGGGACTAGCGGCCAATGAGCAGTTCTTC. The encoded protein is CASSGLAANEQFF.

The chain combines TRBV12-3 or TRBV12-4 with TRBJ1-1; 7 bases match TRBD1. This CDR3 comprises 12 residues. After removal of 6 bases from V and 10 bases from J, the junction contained 8 bases not matched to a gene. This CDR3 reads CASRETGRAAFF. CDR3 DNA sequence: TGTGCCAGCAGAGAGACAGGGCGTGCAGCTTTCTTT.

The chain joins TRBV19 to TRBJ2-7; D is unresolved. Trimming stripped 3 bases from V and 0 bases from J, with 12 bases between. The CDR3 has 15 amino acids. The germline CDR1 and CDR2 sequences are LNHDA and SQIVND (reference sequence). Here the CDR3 DNA reads TGTGCCAGTAGTATCCAGGCCCAGAGCTCCTACGAGCAGTACTTC. Translation: CASSIQAQSSYEQYF.

The chain carries TRBV5-4 and TRBJ2-5, with D uncertain. The germline CDR1 and CDR2 sequences are SGHNT and YYREEE (reference sequence). Deletions cut 4 bases from V and 2 bases from J, with 6 bases between. The CDR3 is made up of 12 amino acids. The CDR3 nucleotides read TGTGCCAGCAGCGAACAGCAAGAGACCCAGTACTTC. It specifies CASSEQQETQYF.

The chain is built from TRBV10-2 and TRBJ2-3, with TRBD2 identical over 12 bases. V was clipped by 8 bases and J by 5 bases; unmatched bases: 8. Germline V CDR1 and CDR2: WSHSY, SAAADI. The CDR3 extends over 15 amino acids. The CDR3 bases are TGCGCCAGCTCCACGAGACTAGCGGGAGAAGATACGCAGTATTTT. Protein sequence: CASSTRLAGEDTQYF.